This TCR beta chain was profiled in a study of CD4 T cells in relation to SARS-CoV-2 and coronaviruses (dated by TCRdb to 2020 to 2022). About the study as a whole: In the ViraFEST assay, PBMCs were cultured with antigen for about eleven days, after which TCR beta CDR3s were sequenced to identify clonal expansions specific to the antigen. The Adaptive Biotechnologies TCR-sequencing kit was used to sequence samples from three pre-COVID donors and the naive versus memory experiments, while other data came from Illumina-based sequencing. Expansion assays from other donors in the study were sequenced with a different, Illumina-based TCR-beta assay. A median age of about 35 years, with a range of 21 to 72 years, was recorded for the full convalescent cohort of about a dozen patients. HLA restriction was mapped for shared crossreactive spike epitopes using patient-derived lymphoblastoid cell lines. Among the approximately twelve convalescent patients, 8 males and 4 females were included, and two of the subjects were Hispanic. At the level of individual TCR clonotypes, the study measured memory CD4+ T cell crossreactivity between SARS-CoV-2 spike protein and common cold coronavirus spike proteins.

Naive and memory CD4+ T cells were separated from cryopreserved PBMCs by CD4 enrichment followed by EasySep naive CD4+ T cell enrichment. For more than eight days, 85,000 to 100,000 sorted naive or memory CD4+ T cells were cultured together with CEF peptides and T cell-depleted PBMCs at a 1:1 ratio. Each peptide culture condition was generally run in triplicate replicate wells. PBMCs were isolated from leukapheresis product or whole blood by Ficoll-Paque PLUS gradient centrifugation. The PBMCs went either fresh into the expansion assay or into cryopreservation at -140 degrees C. The QIAamp Micro DNA Kit was used to extract genomic DNA from the CD4+ T cells. In the germline V gene, CDR1 corresponds to SGHRS and CDR2 to YFSETQ. V is reduced by 5 bases and J by 0 bases, leaving a spacing of 15 bases between them. From cysteine to phenylalanine, the CDR3 is 15 amino acids long. The kept DNA is CDR3 alone, 45 bases in frame from the first base.

DNA from CEF-cultured naive and memory CD4+ T cells underwent immunoSEQ TCR-beta sequencing at survey level. The published analysis was carried out like this. Preprocessing removed nonproductive sequences and CDR3s not starting with C, not ending with F or W, or shorter than 7 amino acids. The MANAFEST web app was used to call antigen-specific clonotypes on the basis of expansion compared with the reference and with other culture wells. A clone was considered positive if the clone showed significant expansion compared with the reference culture in 2 of 3 replicate wells at an FDR below 0.05. A further requirement for positive clones was significant expansion compared with all other tandem wells, along with an odds ratio above 5. Cultured and uncultured naive and memory CD4+ repertoires were searched for previously identified spike- and CEF-reactive CDR3s. CDR3 homology was measured as pairwise Levenshtein distance, computed with the stringdist R package after trimming three terminal residues from each end. Held by TCRdb, this immuneACCESS table contains in-frame sequences only and omits some clones. Under half of the omission traces to an unresolved V gene where checked; the cause of the rest is unknown. D and trimming were read from the DNA, whereas the V and J calls and clone size are those reported in that table. The sample yields about 38,000 clones; around 74% were counted once. The ten biggest clones cover over 20% of the sample.

On the study overall, not on this receptor specifically: Because no donor provided both pre-pandemic and post-infection samples, tracing the source of pre-existing responses was limited. About 65% of donors had memory CD4+ clonotypes that crossrecognized SARS-CoV-2 and at least one common cold coronavirus spike. The study was constrained by small numbers of patients and of tested TCRs. Sequencing naive versus memory cells indicated that the assay picks up memory recall responses, not primary responses primed during culture. Crossreactive clones showed significantly weaker SARS-CoV-2-driven expansion than monoreactive clones, consistent with antigenic imprinting. Crossreactivity analysis was centred on spike protein, so crossreactivity against other viral proteins was not assessed.

About this clone: No antigen is known for it. Base-call qualities are not available, and no considerably larger clone is one nucleotide away.

The sequence derives from an adult with COVID-19. Sequencing was done on a sample of memory CD4+ T cells from PBMCs, cultured in vitro. The cell subset or site label, read with the paper, signifies: memory (non-naive) CD4+ T cells. The chain employs TRBV5-1 and TRBJ2-7; a tentative D match to TRBD2 spans 6 bases. In nucleotide form, the sequence is TGCGCCAGCAGATTCGCTAGCGCGAGCTCCTACGAGCAGTACTTC. Its amino acids are CASRFASASSYEQYF.